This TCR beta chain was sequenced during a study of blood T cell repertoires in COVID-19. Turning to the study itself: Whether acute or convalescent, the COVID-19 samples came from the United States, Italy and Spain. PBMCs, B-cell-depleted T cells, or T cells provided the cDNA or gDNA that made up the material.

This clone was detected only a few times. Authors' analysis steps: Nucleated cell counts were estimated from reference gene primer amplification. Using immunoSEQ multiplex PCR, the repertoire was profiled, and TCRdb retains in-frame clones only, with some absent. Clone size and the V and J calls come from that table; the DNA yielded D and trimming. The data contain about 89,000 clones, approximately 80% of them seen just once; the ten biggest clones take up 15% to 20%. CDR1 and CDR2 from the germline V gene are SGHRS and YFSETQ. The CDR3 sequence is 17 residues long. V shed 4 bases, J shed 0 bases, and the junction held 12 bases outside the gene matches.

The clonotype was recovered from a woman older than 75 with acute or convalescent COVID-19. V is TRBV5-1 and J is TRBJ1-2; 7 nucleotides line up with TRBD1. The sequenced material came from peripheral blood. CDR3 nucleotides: TGCGCCAGCAGCGAGACCGGGACAGTCGTCCCTAACTATGGCTACACCTTC. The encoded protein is CASSETGTVVPNYGYTF.